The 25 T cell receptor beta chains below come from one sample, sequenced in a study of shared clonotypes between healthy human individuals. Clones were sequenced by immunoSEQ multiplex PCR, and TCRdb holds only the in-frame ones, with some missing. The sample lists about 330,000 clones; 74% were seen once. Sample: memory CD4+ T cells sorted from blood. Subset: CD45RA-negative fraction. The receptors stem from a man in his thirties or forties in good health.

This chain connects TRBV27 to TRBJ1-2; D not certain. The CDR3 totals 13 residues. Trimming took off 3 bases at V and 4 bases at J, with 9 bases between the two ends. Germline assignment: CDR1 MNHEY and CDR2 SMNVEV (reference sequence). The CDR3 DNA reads TGTGCCAGCAGTTTTCGGGCCGGCTATGGCTACACCTTC. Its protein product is CASSFRAGYGYTF.

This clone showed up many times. CDR3 sequence (DNA): TGTGCCAGCAGCTCCAGGGGAGCGGGGTTTGATGAGCAGTTCTTC. The encoded protein is CASSSRGAGFDEQFF. V and J are TRBV5-4 and TRBJ2-1, with TRBD2 as a possible D gene (7 bases). Between the trimmed V and J ends, which lost 3 bases and 8 bases, there was a span of 18 bases. Germline V gene lookup returns CDR1 SGHNT and CDR2 YYREEE (reference sequence). The CDR3 has 15 amino acids.

This CDR3 is CASRTTFADTQYF. The CDR3 nucleotides are TGTGCCAGCAGGACTACATTTGCAGATACGCAGTATTTT. This chain connects TRBV6-5 to TRBJ2-3, with D possibly TRBD2 on 5 matching bases. Trimming stripped 6 bases from V and 4 bases from J, with 11 bases between. Germline V gene sequence: CDR1 MNHEY, CDR2 SVGAGI. The CDR3 consists of 13 residues.

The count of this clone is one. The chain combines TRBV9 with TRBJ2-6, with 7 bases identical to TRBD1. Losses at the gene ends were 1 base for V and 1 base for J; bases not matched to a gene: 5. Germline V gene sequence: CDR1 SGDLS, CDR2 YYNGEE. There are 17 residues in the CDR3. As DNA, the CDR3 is TGTGCCAGCAGCGTATTCTCGACAGGGTCTGGGGCCAACGTCCTGACTTTC. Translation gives CASSVFSTGSGANVLTF.

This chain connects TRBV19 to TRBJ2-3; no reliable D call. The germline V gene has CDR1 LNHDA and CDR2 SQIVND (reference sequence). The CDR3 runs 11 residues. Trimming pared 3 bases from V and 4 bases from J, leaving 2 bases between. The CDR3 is CASSMADTQYF. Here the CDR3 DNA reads TGTGCCAGTAGTATGGCAGATACGCAGTATTTT.

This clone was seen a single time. The CDR3 loop is CASSAQGAHTEAFF. CDR3 nucleotide sequence: TGTGCCAGCAGCGCCCAGGGGGCCCACACTGAAGCTTTCTTT. The gene calls are TRBV11-2 and TRBJ1-1, with 8 bases that match TRBD1. There are 14 residues in the CDR3. V shed 5 bases, J shed 3 bases, and the junction held 5 bases outside the gene matches. Germline V CDR1 and CDR2: SGHAT, FQNNGV.

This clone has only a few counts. CDR3: CASSLDSLRPGELFF. Here the CDR3 DNA reads TGTGCCAGCAGCCTAGACAGCCTTCGTCCCGGGGAGCTGTTTTTT. This chain joins TRBV7-3 and TRBJ2-2; D is possibly TRBD1 (5 bases). The CDR3 loop spans 15 amino acids. Trimming shortened V by 5 bases and J by 6 bases, and 16 bases separated the two germline ends. Germline V CDR1 and CDR2: SGHTA, FQGTGA.

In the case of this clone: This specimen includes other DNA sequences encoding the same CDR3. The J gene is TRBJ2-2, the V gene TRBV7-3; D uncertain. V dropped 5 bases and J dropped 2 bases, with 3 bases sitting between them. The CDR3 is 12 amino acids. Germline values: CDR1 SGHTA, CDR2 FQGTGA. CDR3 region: CASSPNTGELFF. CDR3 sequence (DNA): TGTGCCAGCAGCCCAAACACCGGGGAGCTGTTTTTT.

The CDR3 nucleotides are TGTGCCAGCAGCGGGGGACAGGGAAACTACGAGCAGTACTTC. This codes for CASSGGQGNYEQYF. V usage is TRBV9 and J usage is TRBJ2-7; TRBD1 matches 9 bases. V was clipped by 3 bases and J by 3 bases; unmatched bases: 4. The CDR3 has 14 residues. Germline V CDR1 and CDR2: SGDLS, YYNGEE.

The CDR3 DNA is TGTGCCAGCAGCCAAAATGCACTGGCTTTGGAGACCCAGTACTTC. Its translation is CASSQNALALETQYF. The genes are TRBV11-2 and TRBJ2-5; D is unclear. The CDR3 is 15 residues long. Germline-derived CDR1 and CDR2 are SGHAT and FQNNGV. V gave up 5 bases and J gave up 5 bases, with 18 bases separating them. Combining the CDR3 with reference TRBV11-2 and TRBJ2-5 gives the whole variable domain EAGVAQSPRYKIIEKRQSVAFWCNPISGHATLYWYQQILGQGPKLLIQFQNNGVVDDSQLPKDRFSAERLKGVDSTLKIQPAKLEDSAVYLCASSQNALALETQYFGPGTRLLVL.

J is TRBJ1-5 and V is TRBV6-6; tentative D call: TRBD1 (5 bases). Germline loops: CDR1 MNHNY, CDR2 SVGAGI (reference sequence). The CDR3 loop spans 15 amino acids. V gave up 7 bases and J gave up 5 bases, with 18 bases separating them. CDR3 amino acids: CASTLGILGDQPQHF. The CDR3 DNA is TGTGCCAGCACCCTAGGGATTCTAGGGGATCAGCCCCAGCATTTT.

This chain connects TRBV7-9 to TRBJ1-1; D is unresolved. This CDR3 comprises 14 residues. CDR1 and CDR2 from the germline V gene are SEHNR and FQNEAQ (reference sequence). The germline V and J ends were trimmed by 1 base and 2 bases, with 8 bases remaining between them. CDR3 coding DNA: TGTGCCAGCAGCTTAGGGCAGCGTAACACTGAAGCTTTCTTT. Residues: CASSLGQRNTEAFF.

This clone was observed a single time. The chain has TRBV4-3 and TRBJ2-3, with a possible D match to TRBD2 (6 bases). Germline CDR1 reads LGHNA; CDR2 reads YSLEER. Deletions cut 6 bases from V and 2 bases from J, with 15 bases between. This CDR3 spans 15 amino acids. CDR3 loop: CASSTTGEATDTQYF. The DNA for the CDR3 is TGCGCCAGCAGTACAACGGGGGAAGCCACAGATACGCAGTATTTT.

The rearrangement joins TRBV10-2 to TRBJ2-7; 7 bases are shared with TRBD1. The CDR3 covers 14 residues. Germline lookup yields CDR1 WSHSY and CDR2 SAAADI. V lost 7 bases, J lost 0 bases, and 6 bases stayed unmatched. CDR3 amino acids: CASTDRASSYEQYF. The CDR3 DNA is TGCGCCAGCACCGACAGGGCGTCCTCCTACGAGCAGTACTTC.

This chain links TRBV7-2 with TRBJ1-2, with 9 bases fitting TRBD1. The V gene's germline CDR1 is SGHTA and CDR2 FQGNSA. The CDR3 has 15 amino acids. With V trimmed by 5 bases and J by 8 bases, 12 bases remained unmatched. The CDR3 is CASSAPGQGVWGYTF. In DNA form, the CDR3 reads TGTGCCAGCAGCGCCCCGGGACAGGGCGTGTGGGGCTACACCTTC.

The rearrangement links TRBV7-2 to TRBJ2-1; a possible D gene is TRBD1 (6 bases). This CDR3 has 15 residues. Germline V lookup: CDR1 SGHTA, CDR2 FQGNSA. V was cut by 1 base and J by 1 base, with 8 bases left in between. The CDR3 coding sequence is TGTGCCAGCAGCTTAGTGGGGGCTTCCTACAATGAGCAGTTCTTC. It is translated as CASSLVGASYNEQFF. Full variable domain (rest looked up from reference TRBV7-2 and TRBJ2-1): GAGVSQSPSNKVTEKGKDVELRCDPISGHTALYWYRQSLGQGLEFLIYFQGNSAPDKSGLPSDRFSAERTGGSVSTLTIQRTQQEDSAVYLCASSLVGASYNEQFFGPGTRLTVL.

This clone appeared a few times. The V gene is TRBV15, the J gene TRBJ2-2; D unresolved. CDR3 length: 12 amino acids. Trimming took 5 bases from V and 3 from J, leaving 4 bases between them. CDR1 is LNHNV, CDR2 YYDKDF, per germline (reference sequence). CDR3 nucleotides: TGTGCCACCAGCGGGGACACCGGGGAGCTGTTTTTT. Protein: CATSGDTGELFF.

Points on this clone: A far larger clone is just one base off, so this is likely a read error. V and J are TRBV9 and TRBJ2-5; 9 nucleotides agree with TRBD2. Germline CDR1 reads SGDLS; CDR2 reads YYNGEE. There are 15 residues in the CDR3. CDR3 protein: CANSVRAGGKETQYF. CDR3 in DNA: TGTGCCAACAGCGTAAGAGCGGGAGGAAAGGAGACCCAGTACTTC.

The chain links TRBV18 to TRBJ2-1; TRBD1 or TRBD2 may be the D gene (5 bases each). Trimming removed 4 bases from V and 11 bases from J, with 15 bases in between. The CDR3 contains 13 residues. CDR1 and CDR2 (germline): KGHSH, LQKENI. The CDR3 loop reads CASSLKMGEKQFF. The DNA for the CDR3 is TGTGCCAGCTCACTAAAAATGGGGGAAAAGCAGTTCTTC.

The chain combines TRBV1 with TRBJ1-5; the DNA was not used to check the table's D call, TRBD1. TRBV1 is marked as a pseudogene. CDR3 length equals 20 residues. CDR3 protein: CTSSQSIRTGFIMNGQPQHF. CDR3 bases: TGCACCAGCAGCCAAAGTATAAGGACAGGGTTTATAATGAATGGGCAGCCCCAGCATTTT.

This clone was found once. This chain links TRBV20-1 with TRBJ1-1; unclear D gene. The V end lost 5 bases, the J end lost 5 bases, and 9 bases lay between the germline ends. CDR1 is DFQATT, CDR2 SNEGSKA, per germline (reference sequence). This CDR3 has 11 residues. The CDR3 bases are TGCAGTGCTTTGGGGAAAACTGAAGCTTTCTTT. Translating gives CSALGKTEAFF.

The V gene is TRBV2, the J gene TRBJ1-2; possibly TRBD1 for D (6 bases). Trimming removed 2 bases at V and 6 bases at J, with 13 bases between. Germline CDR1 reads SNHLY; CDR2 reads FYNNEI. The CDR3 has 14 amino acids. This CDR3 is CASSEYTGFHGYTF. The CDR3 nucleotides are TGTGCCAGCAGTGAATACACAGGGTTCCATGGCTACACCTTC.

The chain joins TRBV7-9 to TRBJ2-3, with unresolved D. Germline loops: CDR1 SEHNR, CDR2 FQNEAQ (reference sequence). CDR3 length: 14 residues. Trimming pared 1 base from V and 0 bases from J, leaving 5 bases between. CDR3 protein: CASSLGESTDTQYF. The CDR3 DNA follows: TGTGCCAGCAGCTTAGGAGAGAGCACAGATACGCAGTATTTT. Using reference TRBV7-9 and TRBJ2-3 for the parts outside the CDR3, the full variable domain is DTGVSQNPRHKITKRGQNVTFRCDPISEHNRLYWYRQTLGQGPEFLTYFQNEAQLEKSRLLSDRFSAERPKGSFSTLEIQRTEQGDSAMYLCASSLGESTDTQYFGPGTRLTVL.

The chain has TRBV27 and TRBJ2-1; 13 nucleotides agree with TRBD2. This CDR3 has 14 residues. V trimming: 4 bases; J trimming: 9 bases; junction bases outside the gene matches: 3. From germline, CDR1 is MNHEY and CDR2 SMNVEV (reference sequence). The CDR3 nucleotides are TGTGCCAGCAGTTGGGGACTAGCGGGAAGTGAGCAGTTCTTC. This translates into CASSWGLAGSEQFF.

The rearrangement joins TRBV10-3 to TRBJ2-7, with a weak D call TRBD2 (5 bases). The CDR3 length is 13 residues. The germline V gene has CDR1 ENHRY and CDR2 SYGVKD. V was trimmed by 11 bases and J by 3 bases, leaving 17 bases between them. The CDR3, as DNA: TGTGCCGGTCGGGGTGCGGCTAACTACGAGCAGTACTTC. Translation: CAGRGAANYEQYF.